Following are 20 T cell receptor beta chains from one sample sequenced in a study of cytomegalovirus exposure and HLA in healthy donors (dated by TCRdb to about 2017). Libraries were made using the immunoSEQ multiplex PCR assay. The table was pulled from immuneACCESS by TCRdb, which kept in-frame rearrangements only. Such tables lose some clones; where checked, under half of the loss comes from unresolved V genes, and the rest has no known cause. The sample data list fewer than 200,000 clones, and roughly 90% of these were observed just once. The ten largest clones represent 10% of the sample. Sequences were obtained from PBMCs. These receptors came from a young woman in good health and CMV-seropositive.

V gene TRBV27 combines with J gene TRBJ1-2; 7 positions agree with TRBD1. This CDR3 is 16 amino acids long. V lost 5 bases to trimming and J lost 4 bases; unmatched junction nucleotides: 13. Germline lookup yields CDR1 MNHEY and CDR2 SMNVEV (reference sequence). The CDR3 spells CASSPRGQSTIYGYTF. The CDR3 DNA reads TGTGCCAGCAGTCCAAGGGGACAGTCCACGATCTATGGCTACACCTTC.

This clone was seen once. The rearrangement links TRBV28 to TRBJ2-7; 8 nucleotides agree with TRBD2. Germline CDR1 MDHEN, CDR2 SYDVKM. The CDR3 contains 14 residues. The trim removed 8 bases at V and 2 bases at J, leaving 8 bases unmatched. CDR3 loop: CASRAPGGAYEQYF. The CDR3 region has the DNA TGTGCCAGCCGGGCACCGGGGGGGGCCTACGAGCAGTACTTC.

The genes are TRBV28 and TRBJ1-2; the match to TRBD1 covers 9 bases. The CDR3 sequence is 15 residues long. The germline gives CDR1 MDHEN, CDR2 SYDVKM. The V and J ends lost 2 bases and 4 bases, in that order; junction bases with no gene match: 5. Written as DNA, the CDR3 is TGTGCCAGCAGTTTAGGGGGACAGGGTTTCTATGGCTACACCTTC. Its translation: CASSLGGQGFYGYTF.

This chain links TRBV28 with TRBJ2-2; 10 nucleotides agree with TRBD2. Trimming took 6 bases from V and 8 from J; bases not matched to a gene: 9. Germline V gene lookup returns CDR1 MDHEN and CDR2 SYDVKM. CDR3 length equals 15 residues. The chain's CDR3 is CASRSLAGLEGELFF. The DNA for the CDR3 is TGTGCCAGCAGATCACTAGCGGGACTGGAAGGGGAGCTGTTTTTT.

The rearrangement links TRBV28 to TRBJ1-5, with D hard to call. The V gene lost 6 bases and the J gene lost 0 bases, with 9 bases spanning the gap. This CDR3 region has 14 residues. Germline CDR1 reads MDHEN; CDR2 reads SYDVKM. This CDR3 is CASSQAYSNQPQHF. The CDR3 DNA reads as TGTGCCAGCAGCCAGGCGTATAGCAATCAGCCCCAGCATTTT.

This sequence joins TRBV10-2 and TRBJ1-5; 7 nucleotides agree with TRBD1. Germline-derived CDR1 and CDR2 are WSHSY and SAAADI. With V trimmed by 7 bases and J by 2 bases, 5 bases remained unmatched. The CDR3 runs 14 residues. In nucleotides, the CDR3 is TGCGCCAGCACTGACAGGGTCGGCAATCAGCCCCAGCATTTT. It encodes CASTDRVGNQPQHF.

V and J are TRBV18 and TRBJ1-5; maybe TRBD1 (5 bases). CDR1 and CDR2 (germline): KGHSH, LQKENI. The V and J ends lost 6 bases and 7 bases respectively, with 16 bases between them. This CDR3 contains 14 residues. DNA of the CDR3: TGTGCCAGCTCCCACGGACACTTAGACCAGCCCCAGCATTTT. The encoded protein is CASSHGHLDQPQHF.

J is TRBJ2-1 and V is TRBV29-1, with 9 positions matching TRBD1. In germline, CDR1 is SQVTM, CDR2 ANQGSEA. The CDR3 has 15 residues. The J segment lost 0 bases and the V segment lost 7 bases, leaving 7 bases of the junction unmatched. The CDR3 nucleotides read TGCAGCGCCACAGGGGGCCTGAGCTCCTACAATGAGCAGTTCTTC. Translation: CSATGGLSSYNEQFF.

The rearrangement links TRBV4-3 to TRBJ2-7, with D possibly matching TRBD1 (5 bases). Trimming took 4 bases from V and 2 from J, leaving 12 bases between them. The CDR3 consists of 14 residues. In germline, CDR1 is LGHNA, CDR2 YSLEER. The CDR3 here is CASSRSSGTYEQYF. DNA of the CDR3: TGCGCCAGCAGCCGCTCGTCAGGGACCTACGAGCAGTACTTC.

This clone came up a few times. The chain couples TRBV7-3 to TRBJ2-1, with 10 positions matching TRBD2. CDR3 size: 16 residues. Germline V gives CDR1 SGHTA, CDR2 FQGTGA. V gave up 1 base and J gave up 5 bases; unmatched junction bases: 5. The CDR3: CASSLRLAGLNNEQFF. CDR3 DNA: TGTGCCAGCAGCTTAAGACTAGCGGGCCTTAACAATGAGCAGTTCTTC.

The rearrangement uses TRBV21-1 and TRBJ2-7; whether TRBD2, the table's D call, matches the DNA was not checked. TRBV21-1 is labeled a pseudogene. The CDR3 sequence is 16 residues long. The CDR3 nucleotides read TGTGCCAGCACCCTAGGCCCTGCAGAGAGCTCCTACGAGCAGTACTTC. As protein: CASTLGPAESSYEQYF.

The rearrangement links TRBV2 to TRBJ1-1, with D tentatively TRBD1 (6 bases). CDR1 is SNHLY and CDR2 is FYNNEI in the germline V gene. The length of the CDR3 is 13 residues. The V end was cut by 9 bases, the J end by 3 bases, with 14 bases between. In DNA form, the CDR3 reads TGTGCCAGTGGGGACAACGGGCACACTGAAGCTTTCTTT. This sequence encodes CASGDNGHTEAFF.

The chain combines TRBV11-3 with TRBJ2-3, with D possibly matching TRBD2 (6 bases). The V end lost 5 bases, the J end lost 2 bases, and 11 bases lay between the germline ends. Germline CDR1 SGHNT, CDR2 YENEEA. The CDR3 spans 14 residues. The chain's CDR3 is CASSGSGSTDTQYF. In DNA form, the CDR3 reads TGTGCCAGCAGCGGTAGCGGTTCCACAGATACGCAGTATTTT. Supplemented by reference TRBV11-3 and TRBJ2-3, the full variable domain reads EAGVVQSPRYKIIEKKQPVAFWCNPISGHNTLYWYLQNLGQGPELLIRYENEEAVDDSQLPKDRFSAERLKGVDSTLKIQPAELGDSAVYLCASSGSGSTDTQYFGPGTRLTVL.

The genes are TRBV11-3 and TRBJ2-1, with TRBD1 as a possible D gene (5 bases). Trimming stripped 4 bases from V and 5 bases from J, with 15 bases between. The CDR3 length is 15 residues. Germline CDR1 reads SGHNT; CDR2 reads YENEEA. The CDR3 here is CASSSRDRVNNEQFF. CDR3 coding DNA: TGTGCCAGCAGCTCCCGCGACAGAGTAAACAATGAGCAGTTCTTC.

The CDR3 is CASSLYGVEGQPQHF. The CDR3 DNA reads as TGTGCCAGCAGCTTATATGGGGTTGAGGGTCAGCCCCAGCATTTT. This rearrangement joins TRBV11-2 to TRBJ1-5; D uncertain. V dropped 2 bases and J dropped 6 bases, with 14 bases sitting between them. The germline CDR1 and CDR2 sequences are SGHAT and FQNNGV. This CDR3 is built from 15 residues.

This clone has only a few counts. This rearrangement joins TRBV30 to TRBJ1-5; D unresolved. The V end was cut by 0 bases, the J end by 6 bases, with 9 bases between. Germline assignment: CDR1 GTSNPN and CDR2 SVGIG (reference sequence). The CDR3 has 13 residues. The CDR3 sequence is CAWSVSGSQPQHF. Here the CDR3 DNA reads TGTGCCTGGAGTGTAAGCGGGAGTCAGCCCCAGCATTTT.

The chain links TRBV7-8 to TRBJ1-5; the D is unclear. The germline V and J ends were trimmed by 3 bases and 2 bases, with 11 bases remaining between them. The CDR3 sequence is 15 residues long. Germline-derived CDR1 and CDR2 are SGHVS and FQNEAQ. The DNA for the CDR3 is TGTGCCAGCAGCTTGACGACCCTAGGCAATCAGCCCCAGCATTTT. Translating gives CASSLTTLGNQPQHF. Combining the CDR3 with reference TRBV7-8 and TRBJ1-5 gives the whole variable domain GAGVSQSPRYKVAKRGQDVALRCDPISGHVSLFWYQQALGQGPEFLTYFQNEAQLDKSGLPSDRFFAERPEGSVSTLKIQRTQQEDSAVYLCASSLTTLGNQPQHFGDGTRLSIL.

V is TRBV5-1 and J is TRBJ2-1; 10 nucleotides align to TRBD2. Germline trimming cut 0 bases from V and 5 bases from J; bases unmatched to any gene: 8. This CDR3 contains 17 residues. Germline CDR1 and CDR2: SGHRS and YFSETQ. The DNA of the CDR3 is TGCGCCAGCAGCTTGGCGGCTAGCGGGAGTGGGGACAATGAGCAGTTCTTC. Its protein product is CASSLAASGSGDNEQFF.

The genes are TRBV6-1 and TRBJ2-3; D may be TRBD2 (5 bases). With 1 base removed from V and 5 bases from J, the gap between germline ends came to 16 bases. Looked up from germline, CDR1 is MNHNS and CDR2 is SASEGT. CDR3 length: 16 amino acids. The chain's CDR3 is CASSEGDSRRRDTQYF. The CDR3 nucleotides read TGTGCCAGCAGTGAAGGAGACTCCCGGAGGCGAGATACGCAGTATTTT.

The chain employs TRBV27 and TRBJ1-2; 8 nucleotides align to TRBD1. J gave up 6 bases and V 3 bases, and 3 bases lay outside the gene matches. Germline values: CDR1 MNHEY, CDR2 SMNVEV (reference sequence). The CDR3 has 13 amino acids. This chain's CDR3 is CASSFNRGDGYTF. Written as DNA, the CDR3 is TGTGCCAGCAGTTTTAACAGGGGGGATGGCTACACCTTC.